This T cell receptor beta chain appears in the sequencing data of a study of blood T cell repertoires in COVID-19. About the study: Specimens from acute and convalescent COVID-19 originated in the United States, Italy and Spain. The cDNA or gDNA used as material had been derived from T cells, B-cell-depleted T cells, or PBMCs.

CDR1 is MDHEN, CDR2 SYDVKM, per germline. The CDR3 length is 13 residues. Trimming removed 7 bases at V and 5 bases at J, with 14 bases between. Per the original methods: Amplification of reference gene primers provided the estimated nucleated cell counts. Profiling relied on immunoSEQ multiplex PCR, and the TCRdb table lists in-frame clones only, not all of them. V and J calls and clone size are as listed in that table; D and trimming were resolved from the DNA. The repertoire holds around 68,000 clones, around 93% seen once, with approximately 2.6% in the top ten. The TCR comes from a man aged 70 or older with active COVID-19. The rearrangement joins TRBV28 to TRBJ1-1, with D tentatively TRBD1 (6 bases). What was sequenced was peripheral blood. The CDR3 coding sequence is TGTGCCAGCAACGTTCCGGGACAAACTGAAGCTTTCTTT. Its protein product is CASNVPGQTEAFF. Using reference TRBV28 and TRBJ1-1 for the parts outside the CDR3, the full variable domain is DVKVTQSSRYLVKRTGEKVFLECVQDMDHENMFWYRQDPGLGLRLIYFSYDVKMKEKGDIPEGYSVSREKKERFSLILESASTNQTSMYLCASNVPGQTEAFFGQGTRLTVV.